The clone carrying this TCR beta chain was detected only a few times. These data are taken from a study of identical twins. The CDR3 is made up of 16 amino acids. Germline values: CDR1 SGHDT, CDR2 YYEEEE. The ends lost 0 bases at V and 6 bases at J; junction bases unmatched: 11. Using its own MiXCR run on the 5' RACE reads, TCRdb lists one record per CDR3 protein. The table shows about 530,000 distinct CDR3 sequences, with roughly 15% occurring only once. The data also belong to a second study, concerning yellow fever vaccine responses in identical twins.

Sequenced material: CD4+ T cells sorted from blood. The chain joins TRBV5-6 to TRBJ2-5; 7 nucleotides agree with TRBD1. The source is a woman between 18 and 29 years old in good health. The CDR3 reads CASSLGGGWGQKTQYF. DNA of the CDR3: TGTGCCAGCAGCTTGGGAGGGGGCTGGGGTCAAAAGACCCAGTACTTC.